The sequence of this T cell receptor beta chain was determined in a study of T cell clonotyping in hematopoietic cell transplantation. Study context: Recipients' pretransplant samples followed cytoreduction.

The CDR3 spans 10 residues. The germline gives CDR1 DFQATT, CDR2 SNEGSKA (reference sequence). Time point defined: recipient sample about 28 days before transplant, after cytoreduction. Blood collection times were about day -28 and days 30, 100, 180 posttransplant. Profiled with immunoSEQ multiplex PCR; TCRdb holds only in-frame clones, not every one. The sample includes about 27,000 clones, roughly 71% of them seen just once. This sample comprised peripheral blood mononuclear cells, obtained before stem cell transplant. This rearrangement joins TRBV20-1 to TRBJ2-7; D might be TRBD1 or TRBD2, each matching 5 bases. The TCR was taken from a man aged 50 or older with myelodysplastic syndrome. Some clones in this sample may be carry-over from other donors' samples. CDR3 bases: TGCAGGGCTCCGGAGATGGGGGAGTACTTC. Amino acid sequence: CRAPEMGEYF.